This passage covers 29 T cell receptor beta chains from one sample sequenced in a study of blood T cell repertoires in COVID-19. Produced via immunoSEQ multiplex PCR; TCRdb's table is partial and in-frame only. The sample lists some 390,000 clones, roughly nine tenths seen once, with about 1.1% in the top ten. What was sequenced was PBMCs or T cells enriched from blood (not recorded which). The receptors originated from a man aged 25-45 years who had recovered from COVID-19.

The CDR3 coding sequence is TGTGCCAGCAGCCAAGATCTGGTATCAGACAAAAACATTCAGTACTTC. Translated, it gives CASSQDLVSDKNIQYF. J is TRBJ2-4 and V is TRBV3-1 (or the pseudogene TRBV3-2); D remains unclear. Trimming removed 0 bases from V and 3 bases from J, with 12 bases in between. The CDR3 runs to 16 residues. Per germline, CDR1 LGHDT and CDR2 YNNKEL (reference sequence).

This chain links TRBV3-1 (or the pseudogene TRBV3-2) with TRBJ2-3; 9 positions agree with TRBD2. Looked up from germline, CDR1 is LGHDT and CDR2 is YNNKEL (reference sequence). Trimming took 3 bases from V and 4 from J; bases not matched to a gene: 8. This CDR3 contains 16 residues. The CDR3 DNA reads TGTGCCAGCAGCCAGGGTAGCGGGAGAACGCCAGATACGCAGTATTTT. It is translated as CASSQGSGRTPDTQYF.

The chain joins TRBV10-1 to TRBJ2-7; 9 bases align to TRBD1. CDR1 and CDR2 (germline): WNHNN, SYGVQD (reference sequence). CDR3 size: 14 residues. V lost 5 bases and J lost 3; bases outside the gene matches: 5. The CDR3 region is CASSHGTGNYEQYF. CDR3 DNA: TGCGCCAGCAGTCACGGGACAGGGAACTACGAGCAGTACTTC.

This chain uses TRBV6-5 with TRBJ2-3; 8 bases map to TRBD1. Germline lookup yields CDR1 MNHEY and CDR2 SVGAGI. This CDR3 is built from 15 residues. Unmatched junction bases numbered 8, after V lost 6 bases and J lost 3 bases. CDR3 residues: CASRLRTGFTDTQYF. The CDR3 DNA sequence: TGTGCCAGCAGACTAAGGACAGGGTTTACAGATACGCAGTATTTT.

This sequence joins TRBV18 and TRBJ2-7, with 9 bases identical to TRBD2. V lost 6 bases and J lost 5; bases outside the gene matches: 5. The CDR3 is 13 residues long. The germline V gene has CDR1 KGHSH and CDR2 LQKENI. This CDR3 reads CASSVAGGNEQYF. DNA for the CDR3: TGTGCCAGCTCGGTGGCGGGAGGGAACGAGCAGTACTTC.

The rearrangement links TRBV7-9 to TRBJ2-3; tentatively, D is TRBD2 (5 bases). With 3 bases removed from V and 4 bases from J, the gap between germline ends came to 11 bases. CDR1 SEHNR and CDR2 FQNEAQ come from the germline V gene (reference sequence). CDR3 length: 14 residues. CDR3 region: CASSFLEAADTQYF. The CDR3 nucleotides read TGTGCCAGCAGCTTCTTGGAGGCGGCAGATACGCAGTATTTT.

The table lists this clone with a count of one. The V gene is TRBV5-1, the J gene TRBJ2-7, with D tentatively TRBD2 (6 bases). CDR1 and CDR2 (germline): SGHRS, YFSETQ. Trimming stripped 0 bases from V and 2 bases from J, with 12 bases between. This CDR3 contains 15 residues. CDR3 residues: CASSLAGRGTYEQYF. CDR3 bases: TGCGCCAGCAGCTTGGCCGGGAGAGGCACCTACGAGCAGTACTTC.

The chain links TRBV4-1 to TRBJ1-1; D might be TRBD1 (6 bases). Trimming left V 4 bases short and J 6 bases short, with 24 bases between. Germline V CDR1 and CDR2: MGHRA, YSYEKL. CDR3 length equals 17 residues. CDR3 sequence reads: CASSPVRDIGGESEAFF. DNA for the CDR3: TGCGCCAGCAGCCCCGTCAGGGACATCGGCGGCGAATCTGAAGCTTTCTTT.

J is TRBJ1-1 and V is TRBV14, with D hard to call. Trimming left V 6 bases short and J 0 bases short, with 11 bases between. This CDR3 is 14 amino acids long. The germline CDR1 and CDR2 sequences are SGHDN and FVKESK. Written as DNA, the CDR3 is TGTGCCAGCAGTCAGAGGATGGTGAACACTGAAGCTTTCTTT. Translating gives CASSQRMVNTEAFF. The full variable domain, its missing parts supplied by reference TRBV14 and TRBJ1-1, is EAGVTQFPSHSVIEKGQTVTLRCDPISGHDNLYWYRRVMGKEIKFLLHFVKESKQDESGMPNNRFLAERTGGTYSTLKVQPAELEDSGVYFCASSQRMVNTEAFFGQGTRLTVV.

The rearrangement links TRBV6-5 to TRBJ2-3; D might be TRBD1 (7 bases). The CDR3 is made up of 14 amino acids. V gave up 8 bases and J gave up 2 bases, with 14 bases separating them. Germline loops: CDR1 MNHEY, CDR2 SVGAGI. CDR3 bases: TGTGCCAGCGGGAGGACAGGACACACAGATACGCAGTATTTT. It codes for CASGRTGHTDTQYF.

The chain uses TRBV7-2 and TRBJ2-3; D might be TRBD1 (5 bases). This CDR3 is 15 amino acids long. The germline V gene encodes CDR1 SGHTA and CDR2 FQGNSA. V was shortened by 5 bases and J by 0 bases, with 12 bases between the two germline ends. CDR3: CASSDRGFSTDTQYF. Written as DNA, the CDR3 is TGTGCCAGCAGCGATAGGGGCTTTAGCACAGATACGCAGTATTTT.

Only a few counts were recorded for this clone. This sequence joins TRBV19 and TRBJ1-1; 7 bases match TRBD1. CDR1 is LNHDA, CDR2 SQIVND, per germline (reference sequence). The V and J ends lost 1 base and 5 bases, in that order; junction bases with no gene match: 7. The CDR3 length is 15 residues. Here the CDR3 reads CASSIVEGAKTEAFF. DNA of the CDR3: TGTGCCAGTAGTATAGTAGAGGGGGCGAAAACTGAAGCTTTCTTT.

The chain carries TRBV27 and TRBJ2-7; 8 positions match TRBD1. Germline CDR1 MNHEY, CDR2 SMNVEV (reference sequence). The CDR3 sequence is 14 residues long. The J segment lost 1 base and the V segment lost 6 bases, leaving 5 bases of the junction unmatched. This chain's CDR3 is CASSRQGTSYEQYF. As DNA, the CDR3 is TGTGCCAGCAGCCGACAGGGGACATCCTACGAGCAGTACTTC.

Of note for this clone: Relative to the germline gene, one junction end is altered; a read error may explain this. CDR3 region: CASSEPGWQPLGF. CDR3 sequence (DNA): TGTGCCAGCAGTGAACCTGGGTGGCAGCCCCTAGGCTTC. This chain joins TRBV6-1 and TRBJ2-7; D is unclear. Per the germline V gene, CDR1 is MNHNS and CDR2 is SASEGT. The CDR3 totals 13 residues.

The chain uses TRBV6-6 and TRBJ2-1; D is perhaps TRBD1 (5 bases). CDR3 size: 14 residues. V was trimmed by 6 bases and J by 6 bases, leaving 15 bases between them. The germline gives CDR1 MNHNY, CDR2 SVGAGI (reference sequence). For the CDR3, the DNA is TGTGCCAGCAGCACAGGCGAAACCCCCAATGAGCAGTTCTTC. Protein sequence: CASSTGETPNEQFF.

CDR3 loop: CASSKDSVPHNEQFF. CDR3 nucleotides: TGTGCCAGCAGCAAGGACTCTGTGCCCCACAATGAGCAGTTCTTC. This chain connects TRBV7-3 to TRBJ2-1; D is possibly TRBD2 (5 bases). This CDR3 region has 15 residues. Germline V lookup: CDR1 SGHTA, CDR2 FQGTGA. V lost 5 bases and J lost 5, with 16 bases in between.

The rearrangement uses TRBV10-2 and TRBJ2-7; maybe TRBD1 (6 bases). In germline, CDR1 is WSHSY, CDR2 SAAADI. Deletions cut 6 bases from V and 2 bases from J, with 14 bases between. The CDR3 has 14 residues. Written as DNA, the CDR3 is TGCGCCAGCAGGGATCCGGGACACCCCTACGAGCAGTACTTC. It is translated as CASRDPGHPYEQYF.

The V and J genes are TRBV3-1 (or the pseudogene TRBV3-2) and TRBJ1-1, with a weak D call TRBD1 (6 bases). There are 15 residues in the CDR3. The germline V gene encodes CDR1 LGHDT and CDR2 YNNKEL (reference sequence). Trimming took off 3 bases at V and 0 bases at J, with 11 bases between the two ends. Here the CDR3 DNA reads TGTGCCAGCAGCCAGAGGGGGAGCTTGAACACTGAAGCTTTCTTT. Translating it yields CASSQRGSLNTEAFF.

The V gene is TRBV6-6, the J gene TRBJ2-7; unclear D gene. The V end was cut by 2 bases, the J end by 2 bases, with 7 bases between. The CDR3 consists of 13 residues. The germline gives CDR1 MNHNY, CDR2 SVGAGI (reference sequence). The CDR3 here is CASSYTAPYEQYF. The CDR3 nucleotides read TGTGCCAGCAGTTACACAGCCCCCTACGAGCAGTACTTC.

This clone has just a few counts. This chain links TRBV18 with TRBJ2-1; 9 bases map to TRBD1. Germline V gene sequence: CDR1 KGHSH, CDR2 LQKENI. This CDR3 spans 15 amino acids. V dropped 6 bases and J dropped 4; count of bases not matched to a gene: 7. The CDR3 region is CASSRDRAPYNEQFF. The DNA for the CDR3 is TGTGCCAGCTCCCGGGACAGGGCACCGTACAATGAGCAGTTCTTC.

This chain links TRBV28 with TRBJ1-6, with 9 bases fitting TRBD1. The CDR3 covers 14 residues. The V gene end was trimmed by 5 bases and the J gene end by 14 bases; junction bases not matched to a gene: 10. Per germline, CDR1 MDHEN and CDR2 SYDVKM. CDR3 DNA: TGTGCCAGCAGTGCGGACAGGGGCCTTATGTCCCTCCACTTT. This sequence encodes CASSADRGLMSLHF.

The rearrangement links TRBV28 to TRBJ1-5; D is ambiguous. Trimming pared 5 bases from V and 1 base from J, leaving 9 bases between. The germline V gene encodes CDR1 MDHEN and CDR2 SYDVKM. The CDR3 extends over 14 amino acids. The CDR3: CASSPNRSNQPQHF. CDR3 DNA sequence: TGTGCCAGCAGTCCCAATCGGAGCAATCAGCCCCAGCATTTT. Full variable domain (outside the CDR3, taken from reference TRBV28 and TRBJ1-5): DVKVTQSSRYLVKRTGEKVFLECVQDMDHENMFWYRQDPGLGLRLIYFSYDVKMKEKGDIPEGYSVSREKKERFSLILESASTNQTSMYLCASSPNRSNQPQHFGDGTRLSIL.

The chain joins TRBV7-2 to TRBJ1-3; D ambiguous. The CDR3 is 14 amino acids. CDR1 is SGHTA and CDR2 is FQGNSA in the germline V gene. Trimming took off 1 base at V and 0 bases at J, with 4 bases between the two ends. The CDR3 bases are TGTGCCAGCAGCTTAGGTCACTCTGGAAACACCATATATTTT. Protein product: CASSLGHSGNTIYF. The variable domain in full, completed from reference TRBV7-2 and TRBJ1-3, reads GAGVSQSPSNKVTEKGKDVELRCDPISGHTALYWYRQSLGQGLEFLIYFQGNSAPDKSGLPSDRFSAERTGGSVSTLTIQRTQQEDSAVYLCASSLGHSGNTIYFGEGSWLTVV.

The chain couples TRBV28 to TRBJ2-1; D is possibly TRBD1 (6 bases). CDR1 is MDHEN and CDR2 is SYDVKM in the germline V gene. The CDR3 consists of 14 residues. V was cut by 1 base and J by 10 bases, with 14 bases left in between. The CDR3 region has the DNA TGTGCCAGCAGTTTATCTACAGGGCGGTGGGAGCAGTTCTTC. Translation: CASSLSTGRWEQFF.

The chain joins TRBV28 to TRBJ2-2, with TRBD2 identical over 13 bases. The CDR3 runs 16 residues. J lost 5 bases, V lost 6 bases, and 6 bases had no gene match. The V gene's germline CDR1 is MDHEN and CDR2 SYDVKM. CDR3 in DNA: TGTGCCAGCAGAAGGACTAGCGGGAGTGAAACCGGGGAGCTGTTTTTT. Protein product: CASRRTSGSETGELFF.

This clone has only a few counts. The rearrangement uses TRBV18 and TRBJ1-3, with TRBD1 matching 7 bases. Germline-derived CDR1 and CDR2 are KGHSH and LQKENI. After removal of 3 bases from V and 4 bases from J, the junction contained 3 bases not matched to a gene. This CDR3 contains 14 residues. The CDR3 DNA reads TGTGCCAGCTCACCGCAGGGGGAAGGAAACACCATATATTTT. Encoded protein: CASSPQGEGNTIYF.

J is TRBJ2-5 and V is TRBV28; a possible D gene is TRBD2 (5 bases). This CDR3 comprises 13 residues. Trimming took 7 bases from V and 3 from J, leaving 12 bases between them. CDR1 and CDR2 from the germline V gene are MDHEN and SYDVKM. CDR3 protein: CASIERTKETQYF. For the CDR3, the DNA is TGTGCCAGCATTGAGCGGACCAAAGAGACCCAGTACTTC.

In this sample, this clone turned up once. The chain is built from TRBV29-1 and TRBJ2-7; tentative D call: TRBD1 (6 bases). The V gene's germline CDR1 is SQVTM and CDR2 ANQGSEA. The CDR3 has 11 residues. V was trimmed by 7 bases and J by 4 bases, leaving 11 bases between them. In nucleotides, the CDR3 is TGCAGCGGCCGGACAGAGTACGAGCAGTACTTC. This gives the protein CSGRTEYEQYF.

The chain combines TRBV5-1 with TRBJ2-1; no definite D call. This CDR3 is 15 amino acids long. From germline, CDR1 is SGHRS and CDR2 YFSETQ. Trimming took off 0 bases at V and 4 bases at J, with 11 bases between the two ends. The CDR3 protein is CASSLEQRPYNEQFF. The CDR3 DNA follows: TGCGCCAGCAGCTTGGAACAGAGACCATACAATGAGCAGTTCTTC.